This T cell receptor beta chain derives from a study of shared clonotypes between healthy human individuals. Study-level results: Shared clonotypes: about 5.3% naive CD4, around 4% naive CD8, around 2.4% memory CD4, 0.4% memory CD8. Blood was the only sampled material, and tissue repertoires likely differ.

CD45RO-negative cells were positively selected for CCR7, leaving out terminally differentiated effector memory CD45RA+ cells. All participating donors were Caucasian adults from Nashville, Tennessee. Per germline, CDR1 LNHNV and CDR2 YYDKDF (reference sequence). The CDR3 is 17 residues long. The V end was cut by 3 bases, the J end by 3 bases, with 17 bases between. Measured with immunoSEQ multiplex PCR; TCRdb has only the in-frame clones, and not every one. The sample yields some 2 million clones, about 95% seen once. Of note for this clone: Its antigen is currently unknown.

This sequence joins TRBV15 and TRBJ2-2, with D possibly matching TRBD2 (6 bases). The sequence was collected from a man in his late teens or twenties in good health. Specimen: naive CD8+ T cells sorted from blood. CDR3 in amino acids: CATSRLARDSYTGELFF. Here the CDR3 DNA reads TGTGCCACCAGCAGGCTCGCCCGGGACTCCTACACCGGGGAGCTGTTTTTT. Looking up the rest from reference TRBV15 and TRBJ2-2 gives the full variable domain: DAMVIQNPRYQVTQFGKPVTLSCSQTLNHNVMYWYQQKSSQAPKLLFHYYDKDFNNEADTPDNFQSRRPNTSFCFLDIRSPGLGDTAMYLCATSRLARDSYTGELFFGEGSRLTVL.